One sample yielded the 9 T cell receptor beta chains listed below, sequenced in a study of cytomegalovirus exposure and HLA in healthy donors. PCR involved 60 Vbeta and 13 Jbeta primers. Profiled with immunoSEQ multiplex PCR; TCRdb holds only in-frame clones, not every one. Of some 130,000 clones listed, about three quarters were seen once; the top ten hold roughly 4.2%. Sequencing was performed on PBMCs. Source of these receptors: a male donor in good health and CMV-seronegative.

This clone has a single count. The genes are TRBV4-3 and TRBJ1-4; 7 nucleotides match TRBD1. The CDR3 totals 15 residues. Germline CDR1 LGHNA, CDR2 YSLEER. V dropped 0 bases and J dropped 5; count of bases not matched to a gene: 3. The DNA of the CDR3 is TGCGCCAGCAGCCAAGAAGGGACAGCGAATGAAAAACTGTTTTTT. It codes for CASSQEGTANEKLFF.

This clone has just a few counts. The chain is built from TRBV4-3 and TRBJ2-7; 8 bases map to TRBD2. V shed 0 bases and J 2 bases; nucleotides not matched to a gene: 6. CDR1 and CDR2 from the germline V gene are LGHNA and YSLEER. CDR3 size: 16 residues. The CDR3 reads CASSQEWGAGAYEQYF. As DNA, the CDR3 is TGCGCCAGCAGCCAAGAGTGGGGAGCGGGGGCCTACGAGCAGTACTTC.

V gene TRBV6-1 combines with J gene TRBJ2-5; 8 bases line up with TRBD2. The CDR3 contains 14 residues. V gave up 7 bases and J gave up 5 bases; unmatched junction bases: 9. CDR1 is MNHNS and CDR2 is SASEGT in the germline V gene. The CDR3 DNA is TGTGCCAGCATTATAGCGGGGCGCTCGGAGACCCAGTACTTC. Protein: CASIIAGRSETQYF.

The V and J genes are TRBV15 and TRBJ2-3; 9 bases are shared with TRBD2. Germline assignment: CDR1 LNHNV and CDR2 YYDKDF (reference sequence). V shed 2 bases, J shed 2 bases, and the junction held 11 bases outside the gene matches. The CDR3 contains 18 residues. For the CDR3, the DNA is TGTGCCACCAGCAGATCTCCGGGACTAGCAGCCTCCACAGATACGCAGTATTTT. It yields the protein CATSRSPGLAASTDTQYF.

The CDR3, as DNA: TGTGCCAGTAGTAAGGGGACAGATAGCAATCAGCCCCAGCATTTT. Its protein product is CASSKGTDSNQPQHF. The V call is TRBV19, the J call TRBJ1-5, with TRBD1 matching over 7 bases. With V trimmed by 4 bases and J by 0 bases, 3 bases remained unmatched. The CDR3 covers 15 residues. CDR1 and CDR2 (germline): LNHDA, SQIVND (reference sequence).

J is TRBJ2-5 and V is TRBV11-1; 16 nucleotides align to TRBD2. From germline, CDR1 is SGHAT and CDR2 FQDESV (reference sequence). J lost 4 bases, V lost 5 bases, and 7 bases had no gene match. The CDR3 runs to 17 residues. CDR3 loop: CASSLGTSGRGGETQYF. DNA for the CDR3: TGTGCCAGCAGCCTCGGGACTAGCGGGAGGGGTGGAGAGACCCAGTACTTC.

This rearrangement joins TRBV21-1 to TRBJ1-2. TRBV21-1 is assigned pseudogene status. CDR3 size: 9 residues. CDR3 bases: TGTGCCAGCAGCCCCGAGAGCACCTTC. Protein sequence: CASSPESTF.

The rearrangement joins TRBV25-1 to TRBJ2-1; 8 bases are a match to TRBD1. Germline V gene sequence: CDR1 MGHDK, CDR2 SYGVNS. With V trimmed by 3 bases and J by 5 bases, 6 bases remained unmatched. CDR3 length equals 15 residues. DNA of the CDR3: TGTGCCAGCAGTGACCCGGGGACAGGCGACAATGAGCAGTTCTTC. This encodes CASSDPGTGDNEQFF.

V and J are TRBV6-1 and TRBJ1-2; D is perhaps TRBD1 (6 bases). The germline V and J ends were trimmed by 1 base and 4 bases, with 13 bases remaining between them. The CDR3 extends over 15 amino acids. Per germline, CDR1 MNHNS and CDR2 SASEGT. The CDR3 region has the DNA TGTGCCAGCAGTGAAGGTCAGGGGACGATCTATGGCTACACCTTC. Its protein product is CASSEGQGTIYGYTF.